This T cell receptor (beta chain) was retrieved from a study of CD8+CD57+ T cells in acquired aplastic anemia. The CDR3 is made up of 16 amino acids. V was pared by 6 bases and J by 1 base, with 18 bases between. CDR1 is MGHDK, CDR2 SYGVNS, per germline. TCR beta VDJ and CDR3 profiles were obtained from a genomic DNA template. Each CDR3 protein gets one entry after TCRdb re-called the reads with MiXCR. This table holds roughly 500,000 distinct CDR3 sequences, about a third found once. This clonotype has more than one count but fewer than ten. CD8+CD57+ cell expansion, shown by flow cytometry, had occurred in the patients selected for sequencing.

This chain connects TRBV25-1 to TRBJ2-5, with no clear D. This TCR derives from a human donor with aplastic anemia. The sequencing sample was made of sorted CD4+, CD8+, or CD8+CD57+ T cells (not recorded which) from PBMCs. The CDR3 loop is CASSANPGRSQETQYF. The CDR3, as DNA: TGTGCCAGCAGCGCCAACCCAGGACGGAGCCAAGAGACCCAGTACTTC.